The rows below give T cell receptor beta chains drawn from one sample of a study of blood T cells in healthy people across ages. TCRdb fed the 5' RACE reads into MiXCR, producing one record per CDR3 protein. The sample shows more than 800,000 distinct CDR3 sequences, over 35% of them seen only once. The sequenced sample consisted of blood. The receptors stem from a woman aged 60-70 years in good health. CDR3s include the opening cysteine and the closing phenylalanine or tryptophan. D genes are given only for firm matches. Not all rows give a size; the values are once, few, many and, for expanded clones, a class.

J,D,V,size,DNA,CDR3
TRBJ2-1,TRBD2,TRBV3-1,many,TGTGCCAGCAGCCAAGATCCTAGCGGGAGGGCCGATGAGCAGTTCTTC,CASSQDPSGRADEQFF
TRBJ1-2,.,TRBV29-1,few,TGCAGCTGTGCCAGGGACTATGGCTACACCTTC,CSCARDYGYTF
TRBJ1-2,.,TRBV7-9,many,TGTGCCAGCAGCTTAGTACGCAACCCAGCTAACTATGGCTACACCTTC,CASSLVRNPANYGYTF
TRBJ2-5,.,TRBV18,.,TGTGCCAGCTCACCAGGACATCGGGAGCAGTACTTC,CASSPGHREQYF
TRBJ2-3,TRBD2,TRBV20-1,once,TGCAGTGCTAGAGCCTATAGCGGGAGGGAGACAGATACGCAGTATTTT,CSARAYSGRETDTQYF
TRBJ1-1,.,TRBV4-2,.,TGTGCCAGCAGCCAACAGAGGGTTAACACTGAAGCTTTCTTT,CASSQQRVNTEAFF
TRBJ2-3,.,TRBV20-1,once,TGCAGTGCTCCGTCTATGGATACGCAGTATTTT,CSAPSMDTQYF
TRBJ1-1,TRBD1,TRBV3-1,.,TGTGCCAGCAGCCAAGCGGTGGGACAGGGAGCCCTGGACATGAACACTGAAGCTTTCTTT,CASSQAVGQGALDMNTEAFF
TRBJ2-3,.,TRBV24-1,.,TGTGCCACCAGTGATGCCTCAGGGCAGGGCGGGTTTGATACGCAGTATTTT,CATSDASGQGGFDTQYF
TRBJ2-1,.,TRBV29-1,.,TGCAGCGTTCACCCGCACGCGCTCCCCGACAATGAGCAGTTCTTC,CSVHPHALPDNEQFF
TRBJ2-5,.,TRBV30,.,TGTGCCTGGGCAAACCAAGAGACCCAGTACTTC,CAWANQETQYF
TRBJ2-7,.,TRBV27,.,TGTGCCAGCAGTTCGACGATCCACGAGCAGTACTTC,CASSSTIHEQYF
TRBJ2-5,.,TRBV11-2,.,TGTGCCAGCAGCTTTTTCCGACTAGAACAGTACTTC,CASSFFRLEQYF
TRBJ1-6,.,TRBV6-5,.,TGTGCCAGCAGTTACAACCGGGCCCCGGGCGGCGCCTATAATTCACCCCTCCACTTT,CASSYNRAPGGAYNSPLHF
TRBJ2-1,.,TRBV6-5,.,TGTGCTAGCAGTTACTCGGAGTTGACGGGCAATGAGCAGTTCTTC,CASSYSELTGNEQFF
TRBJ2-5,.,TRBV29-1,.,TGCAGCACCTACCGGGGGACAGCGGACAATGAGCAGTACTTC,CSTYRGTADNEQYF
TRBJ1-2,.,TRBV21-1,.,TGTGCCAGCAGCAAAGTCTCTAGTGGGTTGAACGGCTATGGCTACACCTTC,CASSKVSSGLNGYGYTF
TRBJ2-7,TRBD2,TRBV5-1,few,TGCGCCAGCAGCTTTAGCGGGAACGCCCCGGGCGAGCAGTACTTC,CASSFSGNAPGEQYF
TRBJ2-7,TRBD1,TRBV29-1,few,TGCAGCGTAGGACAGGGAAACCCCTACGAGCAGTACTTC,CSVGQGNPYEQYF
TRBJ2-4,TRBD1,TRBV11-1,few,TGTGCCAGCAGCTTAGAAGGAGGGGACAGGGGGATGAACATTCAGTACTTC,CASSLEGGDRGMNIQYF
TRBJ2-1,TRBD2,TRBV20-1,once,TGCAGTGCCCGTCGACTAGCGGGAGGGCCTTACAATGAGCAGTTCTTC,CSARRLAGGPYNEQFF
TRBJ2-1,.,TRBV7-6,.,TGTGCCAGCAGCTTAGTTCCCTCAGGGGGGGGTTGGAATGAGCAGTTCTTC,CASSLVPSGGGWNEQFF
TRBJ2-1,.,TRBV20-1,.,TGCAGTGCTAGAGGACAGGTCCTCAATGAGCAGTTCTTC,CSARGQVLNEQFF
TRBJ2-3,TRBD1,TRBV12-3/TRBV12-4,few,TGTGCCAGCAGTTACCCGGGACAGGGGCCAGATACGCAGTATTTT,CASSYPGQGPDTQYF
TRBJ1-4,.,TRBV6-1,.,TGTGCCAGCAGGGGGTCAGGGCAGGGTAATGAAAAACTGTTTTTT,CASRGSGQGNEKLFF
TRBJ1-6,TRBD1,TRBV28,.,TGTGCCAGCAAAGGCGCGGGACAGCTGAATAATTCACCCCTCCACTTT,CASKGAGQLNNSPLHF
TRBJ2-1,.,TRBV28,.,TGTGCCAGCAGTCCCTTTATCGGGGGCGTAGGCCTCAATGAGCGGTTCTTC,CASSPFIGGVGLNERFF
TRBJ2-1,TRBD1,TRBV14,.,TGTGCCAGCAGCCAACCCGGGACAGGGACGATCGGTGAGCAGTTCTTC,CASSQPGTGTIGEQFF
TRBJ2-4,TRBD2,TRBV29-1,.,TGCAGCGTGGACCTTTCGGGGGGGCAGTACTTC,CSVDLSGGQYF
TRBJ2-3,.,TRBV7-6,.,TGTGCCAGCAGCTCCTTCCAATACTCAGATACGCAGTATTTT,CASSSFQYSDTQYF
TRBJ2-1,.,TRBV20-1,.,TGCAGTGCTAGAGAAGGGTCCGGGACGATGAGCTCCCACAATGAGCAGTTCTTC,CSAREGSGTMSSHNEQFF
TRBJ2-1,.,TRBV5-6,.,TGTGCCAGCAGAGCCCTGGGCAATGAGCAGTTCTTC,CASRALGNEQFF
TRBJ2-7,TRBD2,TRBV3-1,.,TGTGCCAGCAGGCTAGCGGGAGATCGGGAGCAGTACTTC,CASRLAGDREQYF
TRBJ2-5,TRBD2,TRBV7-2,.,TGTGCCGGCAGCCTCGGGACTAGCGGGGAGACCCAGTACTTC,CAGSLGTSGETQYF
TRBJ1-2,.,TRBV3-1,once,TGTGCCAGCAGCCAATTAAGGGGCGGTGGCTACACCTTC,CASSQLRGGGYTF
TRBJ2-1,.,TRBV7-9,.,TGTGCCAGCAGCTTACACGGGGGAATTTTGTACAATGAGCAGTTCTTC,CASSLHGGILYNEQFF
TRBJ2-5,TRBD2,TRBV20-1,few,TGCAGTGCTAGAGATAGTGGGACTAGCGGGCGCGTTGGAGAGACCCAGTACTTC,CSARDSGTSGRVGETQYF
TRBJ1-3,.,TRBV4-2,.,TGTGCCAGCAGCCAAGTCCCTTCCTCTGGAAACACCATATATTTT,CASSQVPSSGNTIYF
TRBJ2-2,TRBD1,TRBV2,.,TGTGCCAGCAGTGAACGGTTGGCGGGCGGGACAGGGTCAATAGGGGAGCTGTTTTTT,CASSERLAGGTGSIGELFF
TRBJ2-1,TRBD2,TRBV7-2,once,TGTGCCAGCAGCCCTCAGCCTAGCGGGATCTCCTACAATGAGCAGTTTTTC,CASSPQPSGISYNEQFF
TRBJ2-3,TRBD2,TRBV14,.,TGTGCCAGCAGCCAACTGGGACTAGCGGACACAGATACGCAGTATTTT,CASSQLGLADTDTQYF
TRBJ2-1,TRBD1,TRBV7-9,.,TGTGCCAGCAGCCCCGGACAGGGGGGCGTCAATGAGCAGTTCTTC,CASSPGQGGVNEQFF
TRBJ2-7,TRBD2,TRBV7-2,.,TGTGCCAGCAGCTTAGGACTAGCGAACGCCTACGAGCAGTACTTC,CASSLGLANAYEQYF
TRBJ2-2,TRBD1,TRBV20-1,.,TGCAGTGCTAGGCGGACAGGGGGCAGAACCGGGGAGCTGTTTTTT,CSARRTGGRTGELFF
TRBJ2-1,.,TRBV6-5,few,TGTGCCAGCAGTCCCGTGCGGGGAACCTACAATGAGCAGTTCTTC,CASSPVRGTYNEQFF
TRBJ2-1,.,TRBV5-1,.,TGCGCCAGCAGCCCCATAGCGGATTCTTCCTACAATGAGCAGTTCTTC,CASSPIADSSYNEQFF
TRBJ2-1,.,TRBV7-8,.,TGTGCCAGCAGCGTCGAAAGGGGCCCGCAGCTTTACAATGAGCAGTTCTTC,CASSVERGPQLYNEQFF
TRBJ1-1,.,TRBV3-1,.,TGTGCCAGCAGCCCTAATACAATGAACACTGAAGCTTTCTTT,CASSPNTMNTEAFF
TRBJ2-2,.,TRBV4-2,few,TGTGCCAGCAGCCAAGCGGGAGCAGTCACCGGGGAGCTGTTTTTT,CASSQAGAVTGELFF
TRBJ2-4,.,TRBV6-1,few,TGTGCCAGCAGTCCCAGCGTAGCCAAAAACATTCAGTACTTC,CASSPSVAKNIQYF
TRBJ2-4,.,TRBV12-3/TRBV12-4,.,TGTGCCAGCAGTTTTACGTCGGCAGGGAAAAACATTCAGTACTTC,CASSFTSAGKNIQYF